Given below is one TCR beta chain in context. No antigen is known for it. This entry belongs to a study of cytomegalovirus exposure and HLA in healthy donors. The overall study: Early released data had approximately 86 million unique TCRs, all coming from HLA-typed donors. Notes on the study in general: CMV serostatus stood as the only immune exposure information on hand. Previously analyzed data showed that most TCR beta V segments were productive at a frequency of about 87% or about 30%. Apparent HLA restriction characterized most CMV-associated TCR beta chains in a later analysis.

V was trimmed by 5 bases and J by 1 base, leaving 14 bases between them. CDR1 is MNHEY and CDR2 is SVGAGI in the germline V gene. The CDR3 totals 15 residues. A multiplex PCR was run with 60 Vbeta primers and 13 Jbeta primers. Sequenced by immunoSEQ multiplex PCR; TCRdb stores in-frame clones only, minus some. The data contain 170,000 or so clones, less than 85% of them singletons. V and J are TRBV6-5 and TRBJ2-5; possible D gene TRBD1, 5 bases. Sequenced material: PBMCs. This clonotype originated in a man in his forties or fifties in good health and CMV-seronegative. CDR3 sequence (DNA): TGTGCCAGCAGTCGGACAACCGGGCTCCAAGAGACCCAGTACTTC. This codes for CASSRTTGLQETQYF.